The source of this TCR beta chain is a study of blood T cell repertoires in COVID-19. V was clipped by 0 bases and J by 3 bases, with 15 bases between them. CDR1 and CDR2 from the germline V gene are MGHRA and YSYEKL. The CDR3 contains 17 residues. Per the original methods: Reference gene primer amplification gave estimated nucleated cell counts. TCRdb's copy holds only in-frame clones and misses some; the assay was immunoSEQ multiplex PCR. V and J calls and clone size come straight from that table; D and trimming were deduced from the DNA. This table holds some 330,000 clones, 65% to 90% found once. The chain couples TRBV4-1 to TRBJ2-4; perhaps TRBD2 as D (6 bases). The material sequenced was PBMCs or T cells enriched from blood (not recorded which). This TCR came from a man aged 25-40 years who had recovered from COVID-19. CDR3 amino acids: CASSQDWRGRVKNIQYF. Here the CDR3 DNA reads TGCGCCAGCAGCCAAGATTGGCGGGGTCGTGTCAAAAACATTCAGTACTTC.